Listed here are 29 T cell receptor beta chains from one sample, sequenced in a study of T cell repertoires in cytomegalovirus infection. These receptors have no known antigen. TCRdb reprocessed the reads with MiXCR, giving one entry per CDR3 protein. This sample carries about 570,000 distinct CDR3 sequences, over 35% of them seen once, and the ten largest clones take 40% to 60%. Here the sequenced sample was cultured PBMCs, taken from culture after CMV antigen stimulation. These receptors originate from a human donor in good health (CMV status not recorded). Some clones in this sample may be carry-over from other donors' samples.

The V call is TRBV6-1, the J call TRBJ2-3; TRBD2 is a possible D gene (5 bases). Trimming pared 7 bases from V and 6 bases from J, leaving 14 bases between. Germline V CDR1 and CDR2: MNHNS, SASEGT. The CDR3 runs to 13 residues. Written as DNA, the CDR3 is TGTGCCAGCACGAGAGGGCTTGCGGATACGCAGTATTTT. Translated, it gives CASTRGLADTQYF.

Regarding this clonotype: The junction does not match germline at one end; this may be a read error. CDR3 bases: TGTGCCAGCAGCTTAGGACCCCTCGTGGGGGGCACAGATATGCAGTATTTT. It translates to CASSLGPLVGGTDMQYF. The gene calls are TRBV7-2 and TRBJ2-3; either TRBD1 or TRBD2 may fit D (6 bases each). The CDR3 length is 17 residues. CDR1 is SGHTA and CDR2 is FQGNSA in the germline V gene.

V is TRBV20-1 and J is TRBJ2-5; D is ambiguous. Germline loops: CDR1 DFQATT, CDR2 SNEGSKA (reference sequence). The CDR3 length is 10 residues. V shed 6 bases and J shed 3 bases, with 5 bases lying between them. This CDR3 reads CSANKETQYF. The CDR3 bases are TGCAGTGCCAACAAAGAGACCCAGTACTTC.

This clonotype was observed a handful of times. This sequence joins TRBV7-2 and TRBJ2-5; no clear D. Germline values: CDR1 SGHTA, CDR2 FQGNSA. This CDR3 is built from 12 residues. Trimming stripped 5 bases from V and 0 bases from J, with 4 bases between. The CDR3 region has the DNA TGTGCCAGCAGCAAGTACCAAGAGACCCAGTACTTC. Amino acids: CASSKYQETQYF.

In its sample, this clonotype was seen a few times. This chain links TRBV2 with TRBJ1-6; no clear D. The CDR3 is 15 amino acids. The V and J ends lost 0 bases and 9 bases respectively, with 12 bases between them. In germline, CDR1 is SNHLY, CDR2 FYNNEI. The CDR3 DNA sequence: TGTGCCAGCAGTGAAGCACTCCCGGCGGGTTCACCCCTCCACTTT. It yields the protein CASSEALPAGSPLHF.

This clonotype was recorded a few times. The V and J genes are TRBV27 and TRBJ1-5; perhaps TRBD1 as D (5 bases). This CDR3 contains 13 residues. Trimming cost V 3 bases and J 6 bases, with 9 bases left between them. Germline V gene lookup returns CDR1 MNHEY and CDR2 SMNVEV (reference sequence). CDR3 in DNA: TGTGCCAGCAGTTTCAGGGAATCTCAGCCCCAGCATTTT. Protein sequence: CASSFRESQPQHF.

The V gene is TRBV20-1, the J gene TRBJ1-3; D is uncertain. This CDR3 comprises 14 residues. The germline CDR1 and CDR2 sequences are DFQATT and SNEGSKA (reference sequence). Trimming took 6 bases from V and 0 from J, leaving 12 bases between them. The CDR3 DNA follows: TGCAGTGCCCCTGATCGGGACTCTGGAAACACCATATATTTT. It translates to CSAPDRDSGNTIYF.

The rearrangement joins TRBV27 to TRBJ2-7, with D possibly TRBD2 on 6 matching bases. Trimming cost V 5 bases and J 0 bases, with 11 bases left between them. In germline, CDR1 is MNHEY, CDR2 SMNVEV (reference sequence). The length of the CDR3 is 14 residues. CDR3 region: CASSPRDPSYEQYF. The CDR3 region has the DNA TGTGCCAGCAGTCCGCGGGACCCCTCCTACGAGCAGTACTTC.

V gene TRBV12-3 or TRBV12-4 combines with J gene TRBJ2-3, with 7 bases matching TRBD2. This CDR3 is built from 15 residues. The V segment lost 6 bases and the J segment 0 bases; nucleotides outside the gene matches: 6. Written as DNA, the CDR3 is TGTGCCAGCAGACTAACTAGCGAAAGCACAGATACGCAGTATTTT. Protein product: CASRLTSESTDTQYF.

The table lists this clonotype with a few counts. CDR3 protein: CASRGMRGRLEGKNIQYF. The CDR3 DNA sequence: TGTGCCAGCAGGGGCATGAGGGGGCGTTTAGAGGGCAAAAACATTCAGTACTTC. V gene TRBV6-8 combines with J gene TRBJ2-4; 7 bases are a match to TRBD1. The CDR3 covers 18 residues. Germline V gene sequence: CDR1 MNHGY, CDR2 SAAAGT. Losses at the gene ends were 6 bases for V and 3 bases for J; bases not matched to a gene: 17.

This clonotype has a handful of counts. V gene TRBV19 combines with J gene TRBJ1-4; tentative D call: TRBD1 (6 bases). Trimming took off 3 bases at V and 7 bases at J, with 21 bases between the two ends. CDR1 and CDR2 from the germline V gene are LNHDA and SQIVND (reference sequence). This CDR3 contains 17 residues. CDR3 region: CASSIAWVRGHGEKLFF. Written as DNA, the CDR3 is TGTGCCAGTAGTATTGCCTGGGTCCGGGGGCATGGTGAAAAACTGTTTTTT.

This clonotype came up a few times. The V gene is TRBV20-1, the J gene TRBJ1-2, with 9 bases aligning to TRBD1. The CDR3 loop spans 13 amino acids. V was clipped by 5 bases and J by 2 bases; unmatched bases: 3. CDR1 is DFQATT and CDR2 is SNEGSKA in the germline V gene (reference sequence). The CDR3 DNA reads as TGCAGTGCTCGGGACAGGGAGAACTATGGCTACACCTTC. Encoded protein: CSARDRENYGYTF.

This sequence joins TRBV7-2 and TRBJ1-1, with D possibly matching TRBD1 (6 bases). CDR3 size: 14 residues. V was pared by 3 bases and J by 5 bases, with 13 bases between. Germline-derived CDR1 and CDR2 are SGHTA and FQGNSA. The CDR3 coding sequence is TGTGCCAGCAGCTTCCGGGGGCTGGGTACTGAAGCTTTCTTT. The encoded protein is CASSFRGLGTEAFF.

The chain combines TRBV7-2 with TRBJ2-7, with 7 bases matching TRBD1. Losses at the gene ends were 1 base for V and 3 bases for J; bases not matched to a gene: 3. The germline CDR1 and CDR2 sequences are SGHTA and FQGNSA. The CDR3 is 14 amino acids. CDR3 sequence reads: CASSLEQGRYEQYF. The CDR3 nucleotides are TGTGCCAGCAGCTTAGAACAGGGGCGCTACGAGCAGTACTTC.

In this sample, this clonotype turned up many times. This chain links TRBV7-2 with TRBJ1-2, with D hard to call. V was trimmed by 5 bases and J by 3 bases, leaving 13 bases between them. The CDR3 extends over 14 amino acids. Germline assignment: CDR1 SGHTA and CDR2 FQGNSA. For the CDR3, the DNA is TGTGCCAGCAGCCCCGCTCGGGCTGACTATGGCTACACCTTC. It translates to CASSPARADYGYTF.

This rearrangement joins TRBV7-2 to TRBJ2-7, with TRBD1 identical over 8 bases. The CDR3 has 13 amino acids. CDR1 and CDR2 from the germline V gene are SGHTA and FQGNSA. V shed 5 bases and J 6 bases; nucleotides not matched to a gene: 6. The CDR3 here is CASSPDRGFEQYF. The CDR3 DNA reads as TGTGCCAGCAGCCCCGACAGGGGATTCGAGCAGTACTTC.

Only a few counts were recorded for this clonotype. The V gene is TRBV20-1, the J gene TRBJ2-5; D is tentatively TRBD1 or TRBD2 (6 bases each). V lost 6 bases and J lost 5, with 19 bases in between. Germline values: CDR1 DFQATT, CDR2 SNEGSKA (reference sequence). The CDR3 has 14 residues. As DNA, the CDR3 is TGCAGTGCCCGAAACCCGGGGGCCCGGGAGACCCAGTACTTC. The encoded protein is CSARNPGARETQYF.

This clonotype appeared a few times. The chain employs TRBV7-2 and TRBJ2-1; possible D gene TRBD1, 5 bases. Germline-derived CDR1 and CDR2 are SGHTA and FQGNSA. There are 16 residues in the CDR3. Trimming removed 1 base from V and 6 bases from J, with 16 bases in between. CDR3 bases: TGTGCCAGCAGCTTAGTAAAGGGGTCCATTGTCAATGAGCAGTTCTTC. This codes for CASSLVKGSIVNEQFF.

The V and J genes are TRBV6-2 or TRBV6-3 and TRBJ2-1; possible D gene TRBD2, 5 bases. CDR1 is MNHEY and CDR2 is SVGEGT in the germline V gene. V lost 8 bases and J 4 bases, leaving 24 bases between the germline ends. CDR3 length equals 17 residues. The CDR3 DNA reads TGTGCCAGCCAAACTTGGGGAGACGCCGTGGGGTACAATGAGCAGTTCTTC. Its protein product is CASQTWGDAVGYNEQFF.

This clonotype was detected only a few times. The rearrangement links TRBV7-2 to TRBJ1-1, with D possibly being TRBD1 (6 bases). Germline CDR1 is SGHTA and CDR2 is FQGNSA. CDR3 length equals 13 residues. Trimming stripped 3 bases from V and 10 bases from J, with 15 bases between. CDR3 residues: CASSFAGDHRAFF. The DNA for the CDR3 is TGTGCCAGCAGCTTTGCAGGGGATCATAGAGCTTTCTTT.

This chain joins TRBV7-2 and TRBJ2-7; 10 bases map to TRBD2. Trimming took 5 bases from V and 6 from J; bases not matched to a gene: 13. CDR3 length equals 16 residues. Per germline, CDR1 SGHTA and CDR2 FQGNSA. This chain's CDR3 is CASSPGGAGGVGEQYF. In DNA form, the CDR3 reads TGTGCCAGCAGCCCCGGGGGAGCGGGAGGGGTTGGCGAGCAGTACTTC.

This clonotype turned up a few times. In DNA form, the CDR3 reads TGTGCCAGCAGCACCTTATTGCTATCCCCCACCCAGTTCTTC. Its translation: CASSTLLLSPTQFF. V gene TRBV7-9 combines with J gene TRBJ2-1, with D hard to call. The germline V gene encodes CDR1 SEHNR and CDR2 FQNEAQ (reference sequence). The CDR3 runs to 14 residues. The V and J ends lost 5 bases and 13 bases respectively, with 21 bases between them.

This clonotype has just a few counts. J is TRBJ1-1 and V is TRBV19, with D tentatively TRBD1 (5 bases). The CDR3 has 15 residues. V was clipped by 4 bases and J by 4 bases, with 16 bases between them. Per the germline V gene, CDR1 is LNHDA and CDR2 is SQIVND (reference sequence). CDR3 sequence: CASSTSTRAVTEAFF. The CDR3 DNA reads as TGTGCCAGTAGTACAAGTACCAGGGCGGTCACTGAAGCTTTCTTT.

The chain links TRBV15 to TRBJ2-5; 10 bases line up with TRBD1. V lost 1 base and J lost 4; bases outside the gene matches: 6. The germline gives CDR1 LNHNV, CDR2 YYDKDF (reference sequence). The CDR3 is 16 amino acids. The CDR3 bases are TGTGCCACCAGCAGAGCCGGGACAGGGGAGCGAGAGACCCAGTACTTC. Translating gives CATSRAGTGERETQYF. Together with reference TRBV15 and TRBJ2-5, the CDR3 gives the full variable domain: DAMVIQNPRYQVTQFGKPVTLSCSQTLNHNVMYWYQQKSSQAPKLLFHYYDKDFNNEADTPDNFQSRRPNTSFCFLDIRSPGLGDTAMYLCATSRAGTGERETQYFGPGTRLLVL.

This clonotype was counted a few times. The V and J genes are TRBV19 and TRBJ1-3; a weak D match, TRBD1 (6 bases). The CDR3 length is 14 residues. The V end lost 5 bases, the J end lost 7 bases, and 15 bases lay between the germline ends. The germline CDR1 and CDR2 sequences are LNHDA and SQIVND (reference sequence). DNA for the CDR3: TGTGCCAGTAGTGCCTACAGGGATGGGAACACCATATATTTT. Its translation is CASSAYRDGNTIYF. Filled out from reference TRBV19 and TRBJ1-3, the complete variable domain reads DGGITQSPKYLFRKEGQNVTLSCEQNLNHDAMYWYRQDPGQGLRLIYYSQIVNDFQKGDIAEGYSVSREKKESFPLTVTSAQKNPTAFYLCASSAYRDGNTIYFGEGSWLTVV.

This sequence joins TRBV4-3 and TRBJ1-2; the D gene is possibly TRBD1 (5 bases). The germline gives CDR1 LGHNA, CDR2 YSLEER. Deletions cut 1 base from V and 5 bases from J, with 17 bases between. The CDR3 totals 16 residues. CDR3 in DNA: TGCGCCAGCAGCCAAGTGGTGGGACCAATTGCTTATGGCTACACCTTC. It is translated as CASSQVVGPIAYGYTF.

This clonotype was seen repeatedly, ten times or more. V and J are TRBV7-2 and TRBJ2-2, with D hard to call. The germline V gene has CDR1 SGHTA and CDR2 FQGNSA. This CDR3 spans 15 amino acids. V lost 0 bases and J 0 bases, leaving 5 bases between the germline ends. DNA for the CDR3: TGTGCCAGCAGCTTAGCCCCGGCGAACACCGGGGAGCTGTTTTTT. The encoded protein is CASSLAPANTGELFF.

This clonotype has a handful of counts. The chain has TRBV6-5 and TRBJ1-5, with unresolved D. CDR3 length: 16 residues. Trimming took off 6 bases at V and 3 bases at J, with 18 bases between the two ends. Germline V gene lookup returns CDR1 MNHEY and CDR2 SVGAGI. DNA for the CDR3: TGTGCCAGCAGCGATGCTTGGGCAGCCCCCAATCAGCCCCAGCATTTT. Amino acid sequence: CASSDAWAAPNQPQHF.

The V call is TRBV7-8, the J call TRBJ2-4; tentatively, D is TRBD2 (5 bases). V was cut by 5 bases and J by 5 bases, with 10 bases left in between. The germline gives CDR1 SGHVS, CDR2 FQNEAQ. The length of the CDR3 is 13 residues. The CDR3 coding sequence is TGTGCCAGCAGCCAGCGGACCCAAAACATTCAGTACTTC. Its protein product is CASSQRTQNIQYF.